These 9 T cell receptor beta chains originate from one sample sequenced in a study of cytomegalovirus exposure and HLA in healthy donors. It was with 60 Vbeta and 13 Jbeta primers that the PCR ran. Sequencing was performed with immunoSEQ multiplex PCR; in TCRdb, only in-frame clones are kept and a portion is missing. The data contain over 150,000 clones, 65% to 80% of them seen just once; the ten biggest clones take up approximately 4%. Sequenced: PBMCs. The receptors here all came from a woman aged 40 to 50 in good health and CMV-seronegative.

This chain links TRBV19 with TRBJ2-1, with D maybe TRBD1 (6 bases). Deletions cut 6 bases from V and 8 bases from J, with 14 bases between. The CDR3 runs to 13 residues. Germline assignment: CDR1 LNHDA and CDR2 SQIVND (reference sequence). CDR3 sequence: CASRETGLDEQFF. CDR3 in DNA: TGTGCCAGTAGGGAGACAGGTCTCGATGAGCAGTTCTTC.

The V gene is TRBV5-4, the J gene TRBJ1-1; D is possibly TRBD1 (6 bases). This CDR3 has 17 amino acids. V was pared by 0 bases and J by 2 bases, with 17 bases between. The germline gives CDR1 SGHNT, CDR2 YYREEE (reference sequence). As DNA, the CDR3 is TGTGCCAGCAGCTTGGGTTCTGGACAGCCGATAAACACTGAAGCTTTCTTT. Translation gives CASSLGSGQPINTEAFF.

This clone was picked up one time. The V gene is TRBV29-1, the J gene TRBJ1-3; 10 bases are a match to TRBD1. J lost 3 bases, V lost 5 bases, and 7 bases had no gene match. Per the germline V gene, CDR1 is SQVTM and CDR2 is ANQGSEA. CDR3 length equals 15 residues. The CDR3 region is CSVLRGQGNGNTIYF. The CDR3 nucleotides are TGCAGCGTTCTTAGGGGACAGGGGAATGGAAACACCATATATTTT.

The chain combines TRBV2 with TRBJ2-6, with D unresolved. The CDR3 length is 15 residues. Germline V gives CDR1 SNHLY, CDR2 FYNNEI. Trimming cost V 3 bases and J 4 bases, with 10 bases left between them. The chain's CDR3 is CASSDRQRGANVLTF. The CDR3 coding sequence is TGTGCCAGCAGTGACAGGCAAAGAGGGGCCAACGTCCTGACTTTC.

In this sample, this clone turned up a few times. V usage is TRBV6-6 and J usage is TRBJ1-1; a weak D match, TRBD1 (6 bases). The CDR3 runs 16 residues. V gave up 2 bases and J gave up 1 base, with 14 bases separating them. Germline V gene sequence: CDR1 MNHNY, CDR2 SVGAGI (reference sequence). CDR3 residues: CASSYIGGVWNTEAFF. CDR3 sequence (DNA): TGTGCCAGCAGTTACATTGGGGGCGTGTGGAACACTGAAGCTTTCTTT.

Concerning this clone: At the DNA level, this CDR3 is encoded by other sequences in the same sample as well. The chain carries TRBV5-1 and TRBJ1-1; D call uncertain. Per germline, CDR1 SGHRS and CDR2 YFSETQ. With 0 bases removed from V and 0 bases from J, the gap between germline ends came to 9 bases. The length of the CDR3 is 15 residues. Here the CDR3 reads CASSLVPGLNTEAFF. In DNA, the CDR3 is TGCGCCAGCAGCTTGGTTCCGGGGTTGAACACTGAAGCTTTCTTT.

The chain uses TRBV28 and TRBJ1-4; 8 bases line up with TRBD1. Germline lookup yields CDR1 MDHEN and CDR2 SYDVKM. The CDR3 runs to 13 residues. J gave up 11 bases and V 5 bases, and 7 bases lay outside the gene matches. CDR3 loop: CASSPQGAWKLFF. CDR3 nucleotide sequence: TGTGCCAGCAGTCCGCAGGGGGCTTGGAAACTGTTTTTT.

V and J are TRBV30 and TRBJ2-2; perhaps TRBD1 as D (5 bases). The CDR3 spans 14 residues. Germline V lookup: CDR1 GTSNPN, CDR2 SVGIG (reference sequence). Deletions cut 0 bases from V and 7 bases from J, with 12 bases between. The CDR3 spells CAWSVLTALGELFF. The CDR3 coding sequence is TGTGCCTGGAGTGTCCTGACAGCACTCGGGGAGCTGTTTTTT.

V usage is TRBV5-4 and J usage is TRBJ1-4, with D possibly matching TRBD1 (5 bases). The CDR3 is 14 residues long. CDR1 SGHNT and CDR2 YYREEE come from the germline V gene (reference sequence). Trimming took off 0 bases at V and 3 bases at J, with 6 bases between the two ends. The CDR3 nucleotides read TGTGCCAGCAGCTTGGAGGGGTCTAATGAAAAACTGTTTTTT. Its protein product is CASSLEGSNEKLFF.